This T cell receptor (beta chain) derives from a study of blood T cell repertoires in COVID-19 (TCRdb year 2020). For context, the study as a whole: Samples from collaborators originated in the United States, Italy and Spain and spanned both the acute and convalescent phases of COVID-19. Where available, HLA class I and class II types were obtained from metadata supplied by the sample provider rather than from assay-based typing. The prospective study material was composed of cDNA or gDNA derived from T cells, B-cell-depleted T cells, or PBMCs. The dataset comprised deeply sampled blood TCRbeta repertoires from subjects exposed to, actively infected with, or recovered from COVID-19. The repertoires were released in a freely available public database meant as a resource for research on the immune response to SARS-CoV-2. A de-identified subject ID, COVID-19 status, age in years and sex were almost always included in the sample metadata. Samples came from the ongoing ImmuneRACE study (first 160 participants) plus 1,254 subjects from 6 global collaborators. The paper's findings and limits, for the study overall: The quantity of clinical and demographic metadata differed by source and by participant and was supplied without curation.

Comments on this clone: It lacks a known antigen. The input lacks base qualities; no much larger clone sits a single base away.

The collaborating institutions used their own protocols to collect whole blood in K2EDTA tubes. Collaborator samples were shipped for TCRbeta analysis as frozen whole blood, isolated PBMCs, or DNA extracted from either sample type. The immunoSEQ Assay, a bias-controlled multiplex PCR, was used to amplify TCRbeta CDR3 regions from genomic DNA. From the authors' description of their analysis: The number of nucleated cells in each sample was estimated from the amplification of reference gene primers within the assay. Sequence reads were collapsed and filtered to measure the absolute abundance of every unique TCRbeta CDR3 rearrangement. For each sample, productive Simpson clonality was calculated as the square root of Simpson's diversity index over productive rearrangements. TCRdb retrieved this table from immuneACCESS and kept in-frame rearrangements only. Not all clones are present; in checked studies, unresolved V genes account for under half, and no reason is known for the remainder. V and J calls and clone size come straight from that table; D and trimming were deduced from the DNA. Within this sample are about 96,000 clones, with approximately 84% of them counted one time only. The ten largest clones take up 17% of the sample.

The sequenced material came from peripheral blood. This TCR came from an older woman with acute or convalescent COVID-19.

The sequenced DNA: TGTGCCAGCAGGATAGACAGGGATTATGGCTACACCTTC. It translates to CASRIDRDYGYTF. Rearrangement joined TRBV2 to TRBJ1-2; 7 nucleotides in the junction match TRBD1. After removal of 6 bases from V and 5 bases from J, the junction retains 6 bases not matched to a gene. The CDR3, from cysteine to phenylalanine, totals 13 residues. Just CDR3 DNA is preserved here, 39 bases in frame from base 1. The germline V gene supplies CDR1 SNHLY and CDR2 FYNNEI.